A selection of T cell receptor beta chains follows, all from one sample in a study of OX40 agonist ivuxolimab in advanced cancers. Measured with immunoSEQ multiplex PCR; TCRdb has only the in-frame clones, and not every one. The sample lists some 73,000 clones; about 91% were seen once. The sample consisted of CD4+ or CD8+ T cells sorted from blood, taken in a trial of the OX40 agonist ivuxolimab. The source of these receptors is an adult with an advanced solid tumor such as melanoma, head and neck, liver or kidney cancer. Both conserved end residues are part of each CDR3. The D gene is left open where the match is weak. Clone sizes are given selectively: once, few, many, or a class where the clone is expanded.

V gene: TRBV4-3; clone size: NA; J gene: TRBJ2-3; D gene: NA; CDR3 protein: CASSQGARGRTDTQYF; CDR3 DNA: TGCGCCAGCAGCCAGGGGGCAAGGGGGAGAACAGATACGCAGTATTTT
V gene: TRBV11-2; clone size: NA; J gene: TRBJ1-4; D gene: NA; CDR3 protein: CASSPEGEKLFF; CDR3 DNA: TGTGCCAGCAGCCCAGAGGGGGAAAAACTGTTTTTT
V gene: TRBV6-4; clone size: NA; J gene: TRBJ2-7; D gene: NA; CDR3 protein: CASSGTGAAYEQYF; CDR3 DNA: TGTGCCAGCAGTGGTACAGGCGCTGCCTACGAGCAGTACTTC
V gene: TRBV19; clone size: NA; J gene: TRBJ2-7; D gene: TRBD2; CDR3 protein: CASSPLGAGTISYEQYF; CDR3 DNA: TGTGCCAGTAGTCCCCTCGGAGCGGGGACGATCTCCTACGAGCAGTACTTC
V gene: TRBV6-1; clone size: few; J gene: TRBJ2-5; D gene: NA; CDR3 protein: CASSEAAQTQYF; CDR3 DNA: TGTGCCAGCAGTGAAGCCGCTCAGACCCAGTACTTC
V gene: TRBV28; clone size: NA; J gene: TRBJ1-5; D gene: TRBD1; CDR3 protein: CASSPDRANYQPQHF; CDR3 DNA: TGTGCCAGCAGTCCGGACAGGGCAAACTATCAGCCCCAGCATTTT
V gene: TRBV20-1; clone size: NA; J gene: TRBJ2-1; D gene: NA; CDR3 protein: CSARWGVEQFF; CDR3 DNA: TGCAGTGCCCGCTGGGGGGTTGAGCAGTTCTTC
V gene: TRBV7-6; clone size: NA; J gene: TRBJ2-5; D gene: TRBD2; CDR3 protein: CASSLLGSSGGLQETQYF; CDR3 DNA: TGTGCCAGCAGCTTATTGGGCTCTAGCGGCGGACTTCAAGAGACCCAGTACTTC
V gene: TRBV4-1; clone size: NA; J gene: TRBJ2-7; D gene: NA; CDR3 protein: CASSLPSYEQYF; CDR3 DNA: TGCGCCAGCAGCCTACCCTCCTACGAGCAGTACTTC
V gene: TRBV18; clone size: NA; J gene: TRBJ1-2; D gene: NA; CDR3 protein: CASSSMREILYYGYTF; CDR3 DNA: TGTGCCAGCTCATCTATGAGGGAGATTCTATACTATGGCTACACCTTC
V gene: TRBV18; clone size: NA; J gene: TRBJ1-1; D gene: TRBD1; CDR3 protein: CASSSTDRPYRYTEAFF; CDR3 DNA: TGTGCCAGCTCATCAACGGACAGGCCCTACAGGTACACTGAAGCTTTCTTT
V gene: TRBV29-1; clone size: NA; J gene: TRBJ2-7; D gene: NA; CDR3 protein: CSVGEQAPSYEQYF; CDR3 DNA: TGCAGCGTTGGTGAACAGGCGCCCTCCTACGAGCAGTACTTC
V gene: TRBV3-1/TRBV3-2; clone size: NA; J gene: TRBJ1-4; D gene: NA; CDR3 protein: CAPNEKLFF; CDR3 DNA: TGTGCCCCGAATGAAAAACTGTTTTTT
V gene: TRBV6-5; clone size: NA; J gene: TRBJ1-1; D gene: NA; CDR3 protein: CASSYGSGSGAFF; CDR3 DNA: TGTGCCAGCAGTTACGGTTCAGGCAGTGGGGCTTTCTTT
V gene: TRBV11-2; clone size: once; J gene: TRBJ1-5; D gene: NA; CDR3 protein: CASSIYQGGQPQHF; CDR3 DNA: TGTGCCAGCAGCATTTATCAAGGGGGTCAGCCCCAGCATTTT
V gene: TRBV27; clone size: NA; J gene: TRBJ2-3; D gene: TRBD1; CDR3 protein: CASSRRDREDTQYF; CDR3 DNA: TGTGCCAGCAGTCGCCGGGACAGGGAAGATACGCAGTATTTT
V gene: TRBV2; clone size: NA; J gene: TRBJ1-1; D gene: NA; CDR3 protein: CASRSQGWTEAFF; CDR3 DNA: TGTGCCAGCAGGTCACAGGGATGGACTGAAGCTTTCTTT
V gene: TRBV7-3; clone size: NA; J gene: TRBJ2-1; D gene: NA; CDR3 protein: CASSTTGVGEQFF; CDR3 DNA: TGTGCCAGCAGTACCACGGGAGTAGGTGAGCAGTTCTTC
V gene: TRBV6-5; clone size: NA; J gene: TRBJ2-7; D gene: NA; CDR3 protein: CASSYRTAEDEQYF; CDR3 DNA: TGTGCCAGCAGTTACAGGACTGCGGAGGACGAGCAGTACTTC
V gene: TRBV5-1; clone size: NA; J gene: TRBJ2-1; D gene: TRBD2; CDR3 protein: CASSLGTSQYNEQFF; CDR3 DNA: TGCGCCAGTAGCCTGGGGACTAGCCAATACAATGAGCAGTTCTTC
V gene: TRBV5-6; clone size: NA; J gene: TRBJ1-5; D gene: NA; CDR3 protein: CASSWGGQPQHF; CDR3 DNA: TGTGCCAGCAGCTGGGGGGGGCAGCCCCAGCATTTT
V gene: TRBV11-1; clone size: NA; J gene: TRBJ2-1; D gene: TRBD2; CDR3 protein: CASSPGTSGEQFF; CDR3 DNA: TGTGCCAGCAGCCCCGGGACTAGCGGTGAGCAGTTCTTC
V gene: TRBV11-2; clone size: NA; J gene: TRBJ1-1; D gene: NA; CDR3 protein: CASSLDRLTPWRAFF; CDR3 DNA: TGTGCCAGCAGCTTAGATCGGCTGACTCCTTGGCGGGCTTTCTTT
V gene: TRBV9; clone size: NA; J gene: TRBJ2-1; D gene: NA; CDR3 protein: CASSGRGGNSYNEQFF; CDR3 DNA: TGTGCCAGCAGCGGCAGGGGAGGGAACTCCTACAATGAGCAGTTCTTC
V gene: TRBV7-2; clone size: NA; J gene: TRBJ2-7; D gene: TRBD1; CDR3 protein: CASSLRPGQGTYEQYF; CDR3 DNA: TGTGCCAGCAGCCTTCGACCGGGACAGGGAACCTACGAGCAGTACTTC
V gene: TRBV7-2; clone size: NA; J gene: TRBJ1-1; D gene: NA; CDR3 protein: CASRPSLGGYTEAFF; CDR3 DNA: TGTGCCAGCAGACCGTCATTGGGGGGGTACACTGAAGCTTTCTTT
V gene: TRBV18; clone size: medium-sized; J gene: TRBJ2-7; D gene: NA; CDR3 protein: CASSPPAGAAYEQYF; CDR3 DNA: TGTGCCAGCTCACCACCGGCGGGGGCCGCGTACGAGCAGTACTTC
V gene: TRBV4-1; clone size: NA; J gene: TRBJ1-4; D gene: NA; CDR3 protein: CASSQGTVATNEKLFF; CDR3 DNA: TGCGCCAGCAGCCAAGGGACGGTTGCAACTAATGAAAAACTGTTTTTT
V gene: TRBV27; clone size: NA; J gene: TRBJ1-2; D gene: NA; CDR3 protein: CASRHAGAYGYTF; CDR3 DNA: TGTGCCAGCAGGCACGCAGGTGCCTATGGCTACACCTTC
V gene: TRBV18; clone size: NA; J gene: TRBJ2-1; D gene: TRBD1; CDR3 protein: CASSRTGDYYNEQFF; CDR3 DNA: TGTGCCAGCTCAAGGACAGGGGATTACTACAATGAGCAGTTCTTC
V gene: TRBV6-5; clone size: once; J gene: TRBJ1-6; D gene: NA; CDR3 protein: CASSYSGREGNSPLHF; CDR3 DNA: TGTGCCAGCAGTTACTCGGGGAGGGAAGGGAATTCACCCCTCCACTTT
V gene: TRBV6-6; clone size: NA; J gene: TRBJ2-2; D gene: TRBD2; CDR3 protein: CASSPLGTSGELFF; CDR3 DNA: TGTGCCAGCAGCCCCCTAGGGACTAGCGGGGAGCTGTTTTTT
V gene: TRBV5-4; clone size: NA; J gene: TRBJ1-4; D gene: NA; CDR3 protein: CASSLGSTNEKLFF; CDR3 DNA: TGTGCCAGCAGCTTGGGGTCAACTAATGAAAAACTGTTTTTT
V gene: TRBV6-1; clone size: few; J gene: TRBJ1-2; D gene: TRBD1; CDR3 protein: CASSPGGEYGYTF; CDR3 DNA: TGTGCCAGCAGCCCAGGGGGTGAATATGGCTACACCTTC
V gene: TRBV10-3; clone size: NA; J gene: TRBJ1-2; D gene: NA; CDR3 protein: CAIGDSYNYGYTF; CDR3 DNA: TGTGCCATCGGCGACAGTTATAACTATGGCTACACCTTC
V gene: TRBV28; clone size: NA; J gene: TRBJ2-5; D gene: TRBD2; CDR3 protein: CASSFSGTLNNSQETQYF; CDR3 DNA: TGTGCCAGCAGCTTTAGCGGGACCCTCAACAACTCCCAAGAGACCCAGTACTTC
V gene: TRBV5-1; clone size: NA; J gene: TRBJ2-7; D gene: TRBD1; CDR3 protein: CASGGQGLSGAYEQYF; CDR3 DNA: TGCGCCAGCGGGGGACAGGGGTTATCGGGAGCCTACGAGCAGTACTTC
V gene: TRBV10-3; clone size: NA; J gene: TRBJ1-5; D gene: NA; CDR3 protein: CAISESQGVGQPQHF; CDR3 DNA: TGTGCCATCAGTGAGTCTCAGGGAGTAGGGCAGCCCCAGCATTTT
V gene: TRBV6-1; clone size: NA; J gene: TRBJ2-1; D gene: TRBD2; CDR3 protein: CASSLSGKSYNEQFF; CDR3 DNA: TGTGCCAGCAGCCTTAGCGGGAAGTCCTACAATGAGCAGTTCTTC
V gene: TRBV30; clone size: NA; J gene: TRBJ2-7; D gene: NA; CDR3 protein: CAWQGRGIEQYF; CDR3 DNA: TGTGCCTGGCAGGGGCGGGGGATCGAGCAGTACTTC
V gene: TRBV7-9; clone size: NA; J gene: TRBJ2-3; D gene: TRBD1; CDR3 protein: CASSLGQGRTDTQYF; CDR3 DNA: TGTGCCAGCAGCTTAGGACAGGGTAGGACAGATACGCAGTATTTT
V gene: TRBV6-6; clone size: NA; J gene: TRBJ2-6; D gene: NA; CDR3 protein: CASSYGSSGANVLTF; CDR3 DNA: TGTGCCAGCAGTTATGGAAGCTCTGGGGCCAACGTCCTGACTTTC
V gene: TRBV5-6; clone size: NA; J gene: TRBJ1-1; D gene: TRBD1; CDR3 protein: CASSLGQGTNTEAFF; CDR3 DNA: TGTGCCAGCAGCTTGGGACAGGGAACGAACACTGAAGCTTTCTTT
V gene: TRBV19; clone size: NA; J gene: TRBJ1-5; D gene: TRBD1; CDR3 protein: CASILQGPSNQPQHF; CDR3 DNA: TGTGCCAGTATACTACAGGGGCCGAGCAATCAGCCCCAGCATTTT
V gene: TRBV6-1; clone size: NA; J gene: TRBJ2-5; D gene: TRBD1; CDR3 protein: CASSVGQGGETQYF; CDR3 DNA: TGTGCCAGCAGCGTGGGACAGGGGGGGGAGACCCAGTACTTC
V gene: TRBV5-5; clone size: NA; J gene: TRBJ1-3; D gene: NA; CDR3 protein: CASSLSPGGPSGNTIYF; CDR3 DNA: TGTGCCAGCAGCTTGAGTCCTGGGGGGCCCTCTGGAAACACCATATATTTT
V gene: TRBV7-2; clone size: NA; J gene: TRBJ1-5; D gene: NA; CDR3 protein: CASSLVLQGNQPQHF; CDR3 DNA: TGTGCCAGCAGCTTAGTACTGCAGGGTAATCAGCCCCAGCATTTT
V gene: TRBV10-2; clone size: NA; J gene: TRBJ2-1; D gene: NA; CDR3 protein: CASGKEFEQFF; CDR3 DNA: TGCGCCAGCGGTAAAGAGTTTGAGCAGTTCTTC
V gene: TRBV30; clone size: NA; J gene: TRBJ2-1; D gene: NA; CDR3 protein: CAWRKNDAYNEQFF; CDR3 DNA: TGTGCCTGGAGAAAGAACGATGCCTACAATGAGCAGTTCTTC
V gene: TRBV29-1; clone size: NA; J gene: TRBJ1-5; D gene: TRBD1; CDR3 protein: CSVEEGTGDQPQHF; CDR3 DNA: TGCAGCGTTGAAGAGGGGACAGGGGACCAGCCCCAGCATTTT
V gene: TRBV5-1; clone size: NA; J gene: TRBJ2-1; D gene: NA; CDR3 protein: CASSLSAAAPGFF; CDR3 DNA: TGCGCCAGCAGCTTGTCGGCAGCTGCCCCAGGGTTCTTC
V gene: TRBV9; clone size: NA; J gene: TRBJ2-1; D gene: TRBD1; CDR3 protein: CASSVRGTGNNEQFF; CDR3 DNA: TGTGCCAGCAGCGTTCGAGGGACAGGGAACAATGAGCAGTTCTTC
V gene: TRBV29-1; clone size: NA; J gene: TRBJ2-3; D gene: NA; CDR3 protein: CSVLRRSTDTQYF; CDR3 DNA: TGCAGCGTCCTAAGGCGGAGCACAGATACGCAGTATTTT
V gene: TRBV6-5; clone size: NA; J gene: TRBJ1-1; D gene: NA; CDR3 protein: CASRVDRNRYEAFF; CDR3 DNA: TGTGCCAGCAGGGTCGACAGGAATCGATATGAAGCTTTCTTT